The clone carrying this TCR beta chain appeared a few times. V lost 4 bases and J lost 7; bases outside the gene matches: 13. This CDR3 is 15 amino acids long. Germline CDR1 and CDR2: SGHVS and FNYEAQ. This record belongs to a study of blood T cell repertoires in COVID-19. Study-level background: PBMCs, B-cell-depleted T cells, or T cells were the source of the cDNA or gDNA that made up the material.

In the study's own analysis: Counts of nucleated cells, estimated from reference gene primer amplification, were obtained. The table came from immunoSEQ multiplex PCR; TCRdb's copy has only in-frame clones and leaves some out. Clone size and V and J calls were adopted from that table, with D and trimming inferred from the DNA. The repertoire holds 65,000 to 90,000 clones, about 91% seen once, with 6% to 7.5% in the top ten. What was sequenced was peripheral blood. This clonotype originated in a woman aged 80 or older with acute or convalescent COVID-19. The V and J genes are TRBV7-6 and TRBJ2-7; 7 bases agree with TRBD1. CDR3 loop: CASSSVSGGVSEQYF. The CDR3 region has the DNA TGTGCCAGCAGCTCGGTATCAGGGGGAGTAAGTGAGCAGTACTTC. Full variable domain (missing parts from reference TRBV7-6 and TRBJ2-7): GAGVSQSPRYKVTKRGQDVALRCDPISGHVSLYWYRQALGQGPEFLTYFNYEAQQDKSGLPNDRFSAERPEGSISTLTIQRTEQRDSAMYRCASSSVSGGVSEQYFGPGTRLTVT.